Each of the 21 T cell receptor beta chains below was sequenced from the same sample in a study of CD8+ T cells in alopecia areata (dated by TCRdb to the late 2010s). Libraries were made using the immunoSEQ multiplex PCR assay. RNA was extracted from all samples and reverse transcribed into cDNA, which served as template for TCR sequencing. The table was pulled from immuneACCESS by TCRdb, which kept in-frame rearrangements only. Such tables lose some clones; where checked, under half of the loss comes from unresolved V genes, and the rest has no known cause. The sample records 95,000 to 150,000 clones, about 51% of which are singletons. The ten largest clones add up to about 10% of the sample. The source material was NKG2D-low CD8+ T cells sorted from blood. The cell subset or site tag for this specimen amounts to: sorted CD8+ NKG2D-low blood T cells. The receptor source for this set is a human donor with alopecia areata.

Note on this clone: This same CDR3 is encoded by further DNA sequences in the sample. V usage is TRBV30 and J usage is TRBJ2-3, with D hard to call. Germline V lookup: CDR1 GTSNPN, CDR2 SVGIG (reference sequence). Trimming cost V 1 base and J 3 bases, with 5 bases left between them. The CDR3 is 12 amino acids. The DNA of the CDR3 is TGTGCCTGGAGTGGGGGAACAGATACGCAGTATTTT. It yields the protein CAWSGGTDTQYF.

This clone has a single count. This chain uses TRBV2 with TRBJ2-7; 7 bases line up with TRBD1. V was pared by 8 bases and J by 4 bases, with 5 bases of the junction left unmatched. Germline assignment: CDR1 SNHLY and CDR2 FYNNEI. This CDR3 contains 12 residues. In DNA form, the CDR3 reads TGTGCCAGCCAGGACAGGCTTTACGAGCAGTACTTC. Protein sequence: CASQDRLYEQYF.

This clone has only a few counts. The junction shows a germline mismatch at one end, possibly a read error. The chain couples TRBV2 to TRBJ2-5; 7 nucleotides agree with TRBD2. Germline V CDR1 and CDR2: SNHLY, FYNNEI. The CDR3 sequence is 10 residues long. The CDR3 sequence is CASSGLGRHF. The CDR3 DNA follows: TGTGCCAGCAGCGGACTAGGGCGGCACTTC.

The CDR3 sequence is CSATGEDTDTQYF. In DNA, the CDR3 is TGCAGCGCCACAGGGGAAGACACAGATACGCAGTATTTT. The chain combines TRBV29-1 with TRBJ2-3; TRBD1 matches 7 bases. The junction had 6 bases not matched to a gene; V was cut back by 7 bases and J by 2 bases. Germline lookup yields CDR1 SQVTM and CDR2 ANQGSEA. The CDR3 loop spans 13 amino acids.

A few counts support this clone. The chain is built from TRBV4-1 and TRBJ2-2; D is tentatively TRBD1 or TRBD2 (5 bases each). Per germline, CDR1 MGHRA and CDR2 YSYEKL. Trimming took 3 bases from V and 6 from J, leaving 8 bases between them. The CDR3 length is 13 residues. CDR3 amino acids: CASSQGDAGELFF. The DNA for the CDR3 is TGCGCCAGCAGCCAGGGGGACGCCGGGGAGCTGTTTTTT.

The rearrangement joins TRBV29-1 to TRBJ1-2, with TRBD1 matching 7 bases. The J segment lost 5 bases and the V segment lost 4 bases, leaving 7 bases of the junction unmatched. The germline V gene has CDR1 SQVTM and CDR2 ANQGSEA. The CDR3 contains 13 residues. CDR3 bases: TGCAGCGTTGCGACAGGGAGTGGTTATGGCTACACCTTC. It codes for CSVATGSGYGYTF.

The sample holds a few counts of this clone. The V call is TRBV29-1, the J call TRBJ2-1; 9 bases are a match to TRBD2. Trimming at V came to 7 bases and at J to 4 bases, leaving 8 bases not matched to a gene. Germline V gene data show CDR1 as SQVTM and CDR2 as ANQGSEA. The CDR3 spans 14 residues. The CDR3 coding sequence is TGCAGCGACATAGCGGGAGCTTGGTACAATGAGCAGTTCTTC. It yields the protein CSDIAGAWYNEQFF.

This clone showed up just a few times. The chain joins TRBV29-1 to TRBJ1-1, with 8 bases identical to TRBD1. CDR3 length equals 13 residues. The junction had 4 bases not matched to a gene; V was cut back by 3 bases and J by 4 bases. Germline V gene sequence: CDR1 SQVTM, CDR2 ANQGSEA. CDR3 residues: CSVEDREGTEAFF. For the CDR3, the DNA is TGCAGCGTTGAGGACAGGGAAGGCACTGAAGCTTTCTTT.

This clone showed up just a few times. The chain is built from TRBV5-1 and TRBJ2-7; TRBD1 matches at 9 bases. The CDR3 covers 13 residues. V lost 9 bases, J lost 4 bases, and 8 bases stayed unmatched. Germline V lookup: CDR1 SGHRS, CDR2 YFSETQ. CDR3 amino acids: CATGTGTGYEQYF. In DNA, the CDR3 is TGCGCCACCGGTACAGGGACAGGGTACGAGCAGTACTTC.

The table lists this clone with a few counts. The rearrangement uses TRBV29-1 and TRBJ2-4, with 7 bases that match TRBD1. The CDR3 is made up of 12 amino acids. Germline V lookup: CDR1 SQVTM, CDR2 ANQGSEA. With V trimmed by 4 bases and J by 8 bases, 5 bases remained unmatched. The CDR3 sequence: CSVGGGNDIQYF. The CDR3 nucleotides are TGCAGCGTTGGAGGGGGCAACGACATTCAGTACTTC.

The chain joins TRBV4-1 to TRBJ1-1, with D perhaps matching TRBD1 (5 bases). Germline CDR1 is MGHRA and CDR2 is YSYEKL. The CDR3 runs to 12 residues. Trimming stripped 4 bases from V and 6 bases from J, with 9 bases between. CDR3 DNA: TGCGCCAGCAGCCTCGTAGGGGCTGAAGCTTTCTTT. Its protein is CASSLVGAEAFF.

This chain uses TRBV29-1 with TRBJ1-5; perhaps TRBD1 as D (5 bases). The CDR3 totals 15 residues. Looked up from germline, CDR1 is SQVTM and CDR2 is ANQGSEA. V lost 1 base to trimming and J lost 1 base, with 11 bases between them. The CDR3 sequence is CSVEGGIGSNQPQHF. The CDR3, as DNA: TGCAGCGTTGAAGGGGGGATCGGGAGCAATCAGCCCCAGCATTTT. The entire variable domain, with the rest obtained from reference TRBV29-1 and TRBJ1-5, is as follows: SAVISQKPSRDICQRGTSLTIQCQVDSQVTMMFWYRQQPGQSLTLIATANQGSEATYESGFVIDKFPISRPNLTFSTLTVSNMSPEDSSIYLCSVEGGIGSNQPQHFGDGTRLSIL.

The J gene is TRBJ2-1, the V gene TRBV29-1; 14 bases match TRBD2. After removal of 0 bases from V and 9 bases from J, the junction contained 7 bases not matched to a gene. This CDR3 contains 16 residues. The germline gives CDR1 SQVTM, CDR2 ANQGSEA. The CDR3 DNA reads TGCAGCGTTGAAGAGCGACTAGCGGGGGGGACCAGTGAGCAGTTCTTC. Translation: CSVEERLAGGTSEQFF.

This clone has a handful of counts. This sequence joins TRBV6-5 and TRBJ1-6, with TRBD1 identical over 7 bases. This CDR3 comprises 15 residues. Trimming took 6 bases from V and 7 from J; bases not matched to a gene: 9. CDR1 is MNHEY, CDR2 SVGAGI, per germline. CDR3 nucleotides: TGTGCCAGCAGCCCCTTCCGGGACAGCAATTCACCCCTCCACTTT. This sequence encodes CASSPFRDSNSPLHF.

This clone has only a few counts. The V and J genes are TRBV29-1 and TRBJ2-7, with D possibly matching TRBD2 (5 bases). The CDR3 has 11 residues. With 4 bases removed from V and 6 bases from J, the gap between germline ends came to 10 bases. The germline gives CDR1 SQVTM, CDR2 ANQGSEA. As DNA, the CDR3 is TGCAGCGTTGTCAGTGGGAGCGAGCAGTACTTC. It translates to CSVVSGSEQYF.

This clone was seen just once. V gene TRBV20-1 combines with J gene TRBJ2-7; D is ambiguous. This CDR3 contains 11 residues. Trimming stripped 1 base from V and 6 bases from J, with 7 bases between. Germline values: CDR1 DFQATT, CDR2 SNEGSKA (reference sequence). This CDR3 reads CSARVIGEQYF. The CDR3 nucleotides read TGCAGTGCTAGAGTAATCGGCGAGCAGTACTTC.

The rearrangement joins TRBV27 to TRBJ2-1; D gene uncertain. The CDR3 sequence is 12 residues long. The germline CDR1 and CDR2 sequences are MNHEY and SMNVEV (reference sequence). The V end lost 6 bases, the J end lost 5 bases, and 8 bases lay between the germline ends. CDR3 loop: CASSESDNEQFF. The CDR3 nucleotides read TGTGCCAGCAGCGAATCAGACAATGAGCAGTTCTTC.

As regards this clone: At the DNA level, this CDR3 is encoded by other sequences in the same sample as well. The rearrangement joins TRBV29-1 to TRBJ1-2; D is unclear. Germline V CDR1 and CDR2: SQVTM, ANQGSEA. The CDR3 is made up of 11 amino acids. The V gene lost 2 bases and the J gene lost 5 bases, with 6 bases spanning the gap. CDR3 bases: TGCAGCGTTGAAACGGATTATGGCTACACCTTC. Translating it yields CSVETDYGYTF.

This clone was counted a single time. The chain links TRBV29-1 to TRBJ1-3; a weak D match, TRBD1 (6 bases). The length of the CDR3 is 13 residues. Germline V gene lookup returns CDR1 SQVTM and CDR2 ANQGSEA. The V end lost 3 bases, the J end lost 4 bases, and 10 bases lay between the germline ends. The CDR3 DNA follows: TGCAGCGTTGAGGCAGGGGCCGGAAACACCATATATTTT. It is translated as CSVEAGAGNTIYF.

This clone was counted a single time. This chain links TRBV23-1 with TRBJ2-4, with no clear D. TRBV23-1 is marked as an open reading frame, function uncertain. V was shortened by 8 bases and J by 0 bases, with 8 bases between the two germline ends. CDR3 length: 13 amino acids. The CDR3 is CASRRAAKNIQYF. The CDR3 region has the DNA TGCGCCAGCCGCCGCGCAGCCAAAAACATTCAGTACTTC.

This sequence joins TRBV27 and TRBJ1-6; no clear D. The CDR3 consists of 16 residues. Germline V gene data show CDR1 as MNHEY and CDR2 as SMNVEV (reference sequence). V gave up 2 bases and J gave up 6 bases, with 14 bases separating them. CDR3 nucleotide sequence: TGTGCCAGCAGTTTAGAGGCGAACTACGGTAATTCACCCCTCCACTTT. It encodes CASSLEANYGNSPLHF.